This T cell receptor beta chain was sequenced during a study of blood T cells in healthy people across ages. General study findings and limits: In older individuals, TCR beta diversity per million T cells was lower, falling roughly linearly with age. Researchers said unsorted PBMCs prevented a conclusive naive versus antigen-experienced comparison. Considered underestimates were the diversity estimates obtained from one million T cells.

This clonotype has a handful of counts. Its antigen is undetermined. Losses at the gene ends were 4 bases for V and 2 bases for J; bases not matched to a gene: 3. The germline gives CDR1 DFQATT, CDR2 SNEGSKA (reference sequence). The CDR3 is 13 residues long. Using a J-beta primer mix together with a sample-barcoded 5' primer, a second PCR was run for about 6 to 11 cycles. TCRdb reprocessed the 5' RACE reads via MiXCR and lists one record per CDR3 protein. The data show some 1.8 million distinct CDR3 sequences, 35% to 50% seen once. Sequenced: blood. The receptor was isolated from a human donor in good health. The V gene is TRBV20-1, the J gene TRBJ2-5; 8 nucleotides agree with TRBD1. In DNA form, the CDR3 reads TGCAGTGCTACCGGACAGGGTCAAGAGACCCAGTACTTC. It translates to CSATGQGQETQYF.